The 6 T cell receptor beta chains reported below all come from one sample, sequenced in a study of T cell responses to AZD1222 COVID-19 vaccine. Profiling relied on immunoSEQ multiplex PCR, and the TCRdb table lists in-frame clones only, not all of them. The sample consists of approximately 140,000 clones, around 90% of them appearing once. The sample in question was peripheral blood, obtained 28 days after the second AZD1222 dose. These receptors were obtained from an adult who received the AZD1222 COVID-19 vaccine.

This chain joins TRBV29-1 and TRBJ1-2; 12 nucleotides align to TRBD1. Looked up from germline, CDR1 is SQVTM and CDR2 is ANQGSEA. The V gene end was trimmed by 3 bases and the J gene end by 8 bases; junction bases not matched to a gene: 4. CDR3 length equals 13 residues. The CDR3 loop reads CSVEGQGAQGYTF. The CDR3 region has the DNA TGCAGCGTTGAGGGACAGGGGGCTCAGGGCTACACCTTC. Filled out from reference TRBV29-1 and TRBJ1-2, the complete variable domain reads SAVISQKPSRDICQRGTSLTIQCQVDSQVTMMFWYRQQPGQSLTLIATANQGSEATYESGFVIDKFPISRPNLTFSTLTVSNMSPEDSSIYLCSVEGQGAQGYTFGSGTRLTVV.

This chain connects TRBV24-1 to TRBJ1-1; D uncertain. Trimming stripped 7 bases from V and 5 bases from J, with 16 bases between. The V gene's germline CDR1 is KGHDR and CDR2 SFDVKD. The CDR3 covers 14 residues. CDR3 in DNA: TGTGCCACCAGCGAAGAGGCCCGGTTAACTGAAGCTTTCTTT. This codes for CATSEEARLTEAFF.

DNA for the CDR3: TGTGCCAGTACCCTCCGGGGGCTCAGCAATCAGCCCCAGCATTTT. Translated, it gives CASTLRGLSNQPQHF. This sequence joins TRBV19 and TRBJ1-5; TRBD1 is a possible D gene (6 bases). Germline loops: CDR1 LNHDA, CDR2 SQIVND (reference sequence). V lost 7 bases, J lost 1 base, and 14 bases lay in between. The CDR3 covers 15 residues. The variable domain in full, with the rest retrieved from reference TRBV19 and TRBJ1-5, is DGGITQSPKYLFRKEGQNVTLSCEQNLNHDAMYWYRQDPGQGLRLIYYSQIVNDFQKGDIAEGYSVSREKKESFPLTVTSAQKNPTAFYLCASTLRGLSNQPQHFGDGTRLSIL.

The chain couples TRBV7-8 to TRBJ2-3, with TRBD1 matching 9 bases. This CDR3 is 14 amino acids long. With 5 bases clipped from V and 3 bases from J, the junction kept 3 bases outside the gene matches. Germline V CDR1 and CDR2: SGHVS, FQNEAQ. CDR3 nucleotides: TGTGCCAGCAGCACCGGGACAGGGACAGATACGCAGTATTTT. Its translation: CASSTGTGTDTQYF. Full variable domain (missing parts from reference TRBV7-8 and TRBJ2-3): GAGVSQSPRYKVAKRGQDVALRCDPISGHVSLFWYQQALGQGPEFLTYFQNEAQLDKSGLPSDRFFAERPEGSVSTLKIQRTQQEDSAVYLCASSTGTGTDTQYFGPGTRLTVL.

The CDR3 here is CATESGKGTSGPELFF. The CDR3 nucleotides are TGTGCCACCGAATCCGGGAAGGGGACTTCCGGCCCGGAGCTGTTTTTT. This chain uses TRBV28 with TRBJ2-2; D might be TRBD2 (6 bases). Deletions cut 10 bases from V and 10 bases from J, with 28 bases between. The CDR3 runs to 16 residues. Germline CDR1 and CDR2: MDHEN and SYDVKM.

The rearrangement links TRBV2 to TRBJ2-3; unclear D gene. Trimming took off 6 bases at V and 0 bases at J, with 10 bases between the two ends. CDR3 size: 14 residues. The germline gives CDR1 SNHLY, CDR2 FYNNEI. The CDR3 bases are TGTGCCAGCAGGGCCACCCCTAGCACAGATACGCAGTATTTT. Translated: CASRATPSTDTQYF.